This record covers a single T cell receptor beta chain. This clone was found once. Its antigen remains unidentified. It has no much larger one-base neighbor in the sample; base qualities were not kept. TCRbeta CDR3 regions were amplified from genomic DNA by means of the immunoSEQ Assay, a bias-controlled multiplex PCR. On the authors' methods: Nucleated cell counts per sample were estimated from amplification of reference gene primers within the assay. To quantify the absolute abundance of each unique TCRbeta CDR3 rearrangement, sequence reads were collapsed and filtered. For each sample, productive Simpson clonality was calculated as the square root of Simpson's diversity index over productive rearrangements. TCRdb retrieved this table from immuneACCESS and kept in-frame rearrangements only. Not all clones are present; in checked studies, unresolved V genes account for under half, and no reason is known for the remainder. V and J calls and clone size are as listed in that table; D and trimming were resolved from the DNA. For this sample the table gives 200,000 to 300,000 clones, of which over 75% were detected only once. Of the sample, around 0.7% is held by the ten largest clones.

The CDR3 covers 13 residues, taking in both the cysteine and the phenylalanine. Kept here is only the CDR3 DNA, which spans 39 bases and is read in frame from base 1. V and J are truncated by 3 bases and 0 bases respectively, leaving an intervening sequence of 6 bases. CDR1 and CDR2 (GTSNPN, SVGIG) derive from the germline V gene (reference sequence). Whole blood was collected in K2EDTA tubes by collaborating institutions according to the institutions' own protocols. For TCRbeta analysis, collaborators shipped samples in one of three forms: frozen whole blood, isolated PBMCs, or DNA extracted from either of those sample types. The source of the sample is a study of blood T cell repertoires in COVID-19 (dated by TCRdb to the early 2020s). A note on the overall study: Samples covering the acute and convalescent phases of COVID-19 were provided by collaborators in the United States, Italy and Spain. The material from the prospective study consisted of cDNA or gDNA derived from T cells, B-cell-depleted T cells, or PBMCs. The dataset comprised deeply sampled blood TCRbeta repertoires from subjects exposed to, actively infected with, or recovered from COVID-19. The repertoires were made available in a free public database intended to serve as a resource for research on the immune response to SARS-CoV-2. The samples were drawn from two sources: the first 160 participants of the ongoing ImmuneRACE study, and over 950 subjects contributed by 6 global collaborators. A de-identified subject ID, COVID-19 status, age in years and sex were almost always included in the sample metadata. Where HLA class I and class II types were available, the types were taken from metadata supplied by the sample provider, not from assay-based typing. Overall study results and their limits: Clinical and demographic metadata were provided uncurated, with the amount varying by source and participant.

The chain was built from TRBV30 and TRBJ1-3, with the identity of the D gene unclear. Sample: peripheral blood. This TCR came from a human donor in a cohort sampled during active COVID-19. CDR3 protein: CAWSFSSGNTIYF. Read as DNA, the sequence is TGTGCCTGGAGCTTTAGCTCTGGAAACACCATATATTTT.